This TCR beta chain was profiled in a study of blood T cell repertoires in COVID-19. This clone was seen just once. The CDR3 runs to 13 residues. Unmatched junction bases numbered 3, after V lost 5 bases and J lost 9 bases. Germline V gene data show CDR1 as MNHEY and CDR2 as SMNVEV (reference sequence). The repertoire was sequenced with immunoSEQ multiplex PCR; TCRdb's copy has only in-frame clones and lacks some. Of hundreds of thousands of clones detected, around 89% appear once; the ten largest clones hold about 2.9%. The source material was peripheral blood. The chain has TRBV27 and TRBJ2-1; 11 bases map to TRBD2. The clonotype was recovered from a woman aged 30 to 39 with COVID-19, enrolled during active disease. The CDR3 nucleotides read TGTGCCAGCAGTGGGGGACTAGCGGCTGAGCAGTTCTTC. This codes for CASSGGLAAEQFF.